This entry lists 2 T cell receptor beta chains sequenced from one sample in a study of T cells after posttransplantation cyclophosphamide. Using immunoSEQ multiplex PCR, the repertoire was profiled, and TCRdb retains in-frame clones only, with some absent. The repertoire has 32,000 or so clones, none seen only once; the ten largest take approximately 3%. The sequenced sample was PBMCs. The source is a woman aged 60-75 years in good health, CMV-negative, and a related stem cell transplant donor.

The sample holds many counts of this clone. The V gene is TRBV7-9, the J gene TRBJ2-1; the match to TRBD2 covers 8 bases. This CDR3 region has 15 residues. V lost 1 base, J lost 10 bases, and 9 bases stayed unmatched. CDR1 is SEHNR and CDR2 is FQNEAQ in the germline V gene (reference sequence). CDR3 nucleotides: TGTGCCAGCAGCTTAGAGCCCGGGGGGGCTGAGGAGCAGTTCTTC. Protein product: CASSLEPGGAEEQFF.

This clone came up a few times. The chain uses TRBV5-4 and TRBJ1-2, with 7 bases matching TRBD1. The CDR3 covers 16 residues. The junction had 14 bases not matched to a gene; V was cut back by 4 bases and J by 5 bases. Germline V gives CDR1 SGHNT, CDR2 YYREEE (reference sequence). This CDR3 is CASSPTARQGSYGYTF. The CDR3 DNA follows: TGTGCCAGCAGCCCCACGGCGCGACAGGGCAGTTATGGCTACACCTTC.